This passage covers 14 T cell receptor beta chains from one sample sequenced in a study of technical replicates of blood from a few donors. Method: immunoSEQ multiplex PCR; TCRdb's copy keeps in-frame clones and lacks some. The sample lists tens of thousands of clones; about 88% were seen once. Sequences were obtained from PBMCs. Receptors originate from a human donor in good health. Some clones in this sample may be carry-over from other donors' samples.

Written as DNA, the CDR3 is TGCGCCAGCAGCCTCACAGGGCGGCCCGATCAAGAGACCCAGTACTTC. Its translation is CASSLTGRPDQETQYF. The chain couples TRBV5-1 to TRBJ2-5, with D perhaps TRBD1 (6 bases). The germline V gene has CDR1 SGHRS and CDR2 YFSETQ. V was pared by 4 bases and J by 2 bases, with 18 bases between. The CDR3 loop spans 16 amino acids.

This clone was observed a few times. The chain recombines TRBV11-3 with TRBJ2-3; 8 nucleotides match TRBD1. After removal of 5 bases from V and 4 bases from J, the junction contained 8 bases not matched to a gene. The germline CDR1 and CDR2 sequences are SGHNT and YENEEA. The CDR3 has 15 amino acids. The CDR3 nucleotides read TGTGCCAGCAGCCGACAGGGGTTGAAGGCAGATACGCAGTATTTT. This encodes CASSRQGLKADTQYF.

The chain links TRBV19 to TRBJ1-1; possible D gene TRBD1, 6 bases. Trimming removed 5 bases at V and 9 bases at J, with 16 bases between. Looked up from germline, CDR1 is LNHDA and CDR2 is SQIVND (reference sequence). The CDR3 length is 13 residues. CDR3 protein: CASSVSGTQKAFF. CDR3 nucleotides: TGTGCCAGTAGTGTCTCCGGGACACAAAAAGCTTTCTTT.

This sequence joins TRBV30 and TRBJ2-3; weak D call: TRBD2 (5 bases). The germline CDR1 and CDR2 sequences are GTSNPN and SVGIG (reference sequence). The CDR3 loop spans 13 amino acids. The V gene lost 6 bases and the J gene lost 1 base, with 11 bases spanning the gap. CDR3 DNA sequence: TGTGCCTGCCTAAGCGGCTGCACAGATACGCAGTATTTT. Translation gives CACLSGCTDTQYF.

The J gene is TRBJ2-7, the V gene TRBV10-3; maybe TRBD1 (6 bases). The V end was cut by 6 bases, the J end by 4 bases, with 13 bases between. This CDR3 spans 13 amino acids. The germline V gene encodes CDR1 ENHRY and CDR2 SYGVKD. The CDR3 coding sequence is TGTGCCATCAGGGACAGATTGTCGTACGAGCAGTACTTC. Its translation is CAIRDRLSYEQYF.

The rearrangement links TRBV20-1 to TRBJ1-1, with 7 bases lining up with TRBD1. The CDR3 covers 11 residues. The V gene end was trimmed by 3 bases and the J gene end by 7 bases; junction bases not matched to a gene: 2. Looked up from germline, CDR1 is DFQATT and CDR2 is SNEGSKA (reference sequence). The CDR3 loop is CSARGTVEAFF. For the CDR3, the DNA is TGCAGTGCTAGGGGGACAGTTGAAGCTTTCTTT.

This sequence joins TRBV5-6 and TRBJ2-7; a weak D match, TRBD1 (5 bases). V was cut by 3 bases and J by 1 base, with 8 bases left in between. The CDR3 is 13 residues long. Germline V lookup: CDR1 SGHDT, CDR2 YYEEEE. This CDR3 is CASSWTPSYEQYF. The CDR3 nucleotides are TGTGCCAGCAGCTGGACACCATCCTACGAGCAGTACTTC.

The chain links TRBV7-2 to TRBJ1-1; the D gene is possibly TRBD1 (5 bases). Trimming removed 7 bases from V and 1 base from J, with 13 bases in between. Germline V gene sequence: CDR1 SGHTA, CDR2 FQGNSA. This CDR3 region has 14 residues. The CDR3 region has the DNA TGTGCCAGCAACCTCCAGACAGCGAACACTGAAGCTTTCTTT. Amino acid sequence: CASNLQTANTEAFF.

The rearrangement joins TRBV5-1 to TRBJ2-2; D might be TRBD1 (6 bases). In germline, CDR1 is SGHRS, CDR2 YFSETQ. Trimming pared 1 base from V and 1 base from J, leaving 17 bases between. The CDR3 is 18 residues long. The CDR3 protein is CASSLKPGRGKNTGELFF. CDR3 sequence (DNA): TGCGCCAGCAGCTTGAAGCCGGGCAGGGGCAAGAACACCGGGGAGCTGTTTTTT.

V and J are TRBV5-1 and TRBJ2-5; D is uncertain. Trimming removed 0 bases at V and 7 bases at J, with 16 bases between. The CDR3 length is 15 residues. Germline-derived CDR1 and CDR2 are SGHRS and YFSETQ. The DNA for the CDR3 is TGCGCCAGCAGCTTGGCCAGTGCTGCACTAAGGACCCAGTACTTC. This encodes CASSLASAALRTQYF. The full variable domain, rest sourced from reference TRBV5-1 and TRBJ2-5, is KAGVTQTPRYLIKTRGQQVTLSCSPISGHRSVSWYQQTPGQGLQFLFEYFSETQRNKGNFPGRFSGRQFSNSRSEMNVSTLELGDSALYLCASSLASAALRTQYFGPGTRLLVL.

The chain is built from TRBV6-6 and TRBJ2-5; the match to TRBD2 covers 7 bases. With V trimmed by 6 bases and J by 1 base, 11 bases remained unmatched. The CDR3 contains 16 residues. Germline V CDR1 and CDR2: MNHNY, SVGAGI (reference sequence). CDR3 sequence (DNA): TGTGCCAGCAGAGATACTAGGGACTACTTCCAAGAGACCCAGTACTTC. Protein sequence: CASRDTRDYFQETQYF.

The genes are TRBV19 and TRBJ1-2; a possible D gene is TRBD1 (5 bases). Germline V lookup: CDR1 LNHDA, CDR2 SQIVND (reference sequence). Trimming took off 5 bases at V and 3 bases at J, with 16 bases between the two ends. The CDR3 contains 15 residues. The CDR3 protein is CASSSDIMVDYGYTF. The CDR3 DNA follows: TGTGCCAGTAGTTCGGACATAATGGTGGACTATGGCTACACCTTC.

The rearrangement uses TRBV4-1 and TRBJ2-3; TRBD2 matches 12 bases. The CDR3 has 18 amino acids. Trimming removed 1 base from V and 4 bases from J; junction bases left unmatched: 9. Germline V gene lookup returns CDR1 MGHRA and CDR2 YSYEKL. CDR3 sequence (DNA): TGCGCCAGCAGCCAAGGGCTAGCGGGGGGGCCGAGTTCAGATACGCAGTATTTT. Residues: CASSQGLAGGPSSDTQYF.

CDR3 nucleotide sequence: TGTGCCAGCAGGCCCGGGACAGGGAGGAATTCACCCCTCCACTTT. Protein: CASRPGTGRNSPLHF. The rearrangement joins TRBV27 to TRBJ1-6; 9 nucleotides match TRBD1. V dropped 6 bases and J dropped 7; count of bases not matched to a gene: 7. Germline V gene lookup returns CDR1 MNHEY and CDR2 SMNVEV (reference sequence). The CDR3 has 15 amino acids.